Listed below are T cell receptor beta chains from one sample, sequenced in a study of neurological immune-mediated disorders. TCRdb ran MiXCR on the 5' RACE reads and lists one entry per CDR3 protein. The table lists 30,000 to 40,000 distinct CDR3 sequences, around 10% of them singletons. Sequencing was performed on PBMCs. Receptors were obtained from a man in his 60s with HTLV-1-associated myelopathy (HAM/TSP). CDR3s include the opening cysteine and the closing phenylalanine or tryptophan. D genes are given only for firm matches. Clone size appears in some rows only: once, few, many, or a class for an expanded clone.

d_call: .
v_call: TRBV2
j_call: TRBJ1-2
clone_size: many
cdr3_nt: TGTGCCAGCAGGGACGGAGGGGAAGGCTACACCTTC
cdr3_aa: CASRDGGEGYTF

d_call: .
v_call: TRBV5-5
j_call: TRBJ2-5
clone_size: .
cdr3_nt: TGTGCCAGCAGCTATACAGCTCTCCAAGAGACCCAGTACTTC
cdr3_aa: CASSYTALQETQYF

d_call: TRBD2
v_call: TRBV20-1
j_call: TRBJ2-7
clone_size: once
cdr3_nt: TGCAGTGCTATTAATAGCGGGAGAGGGGGGCGCGAGCATTACTTC
cdr3_aa: CSAINSGRGGREHYF

d_call: .
v_call: TRBV19
j_call: TRBJ1-5
clone_size: many
cdr3_nt: TGTGCCAGTAGTATCAGGGGCAATCAGCCCCAGCATTTT
cdr3_aa: CASSIRGNQPQHF

d_call: TRBD1
v_call: TRBV3-1
j_call: TRBJ2-2
clone_size: .
cdr3_nt: TGTGCCAGCGTCCAGGGGGCGGGCACCGGGGAGCTGTTTTTT
cdr3_aa: CASVQGAGTGELFF

d_call: TRBD2
v_call: TRBV9
j_call: TRBJ2-1
clone_size: many
cdr3_nt: TGTGCCAGCAGCGTAGGGGGTAGCGGGAACTACAATGAGCAGTTCTTC
cdr3_aa: CASSVGGSGNYNEQFF

d_call: TRBD2
v_call: TRBV20-1
j_call: TRBJ2-7
clone_size: many
cdr3_nt: TGCAGTGCTCTATCGACTAGCGAGAAGTGGGAGCAGTACTTC
cdr3_aa: CSALSTSEKWEQYF

d_call: .
v_call: TRBV7-9
j_call: TRBJ1-1
clone_size: many
cdr3_nt: TGTGCCAGCAGTCAACGCGCCGTGACTGAAGCTTTCTTT
cdr3_aa: CASSQRAVTEAFF

d_call: TRBD1
v_call: TRBV7-2
j_call: TRBJ2-1
clone_size: many
cdr3_nt: TGTGCCAGCAGCTCGAGGACAGGCGCCTGGGGTGAGCAGTTCTTC
cdr3_aa: CASSSRTGAWGEQFF

d_call: TRBD1
v_call: TRBV20-1
j_call: TRBJ2-7
clone_size: many
cdr3_nt: TGCAGTGCTAGACCCCAATCGACAGGGGTCAGGGAGCAGTACTTC
cdr3_aa: CSARPQSTGVREQYF

d_call: TRBD2
v_call: TRBV20-1
j_call: TRBJ2-7
clone_size: many
cdr3_nt: TGCAGTGCCCCCGTCCCCGGGGGGGGCTACGAGCAGTACTTC
cdr3_aa: CSAPVPGGGYEQYF

d_call: .
v_call: TRBV11-2
j_call: TRBJ2-7
clone_size: many
cdr3_nt: TGTGCCAGCAGCTTAGATTACTACAGCGCCTACGAGCAGTACTTC
cdr3_aa: CASSLDYYSAYEQYF

d_call: .
v_call: TRBV6-1
j_call: TRBJ1-4
clone_size: .
cdr3_nt: TGTGCCAGCAGTCCACGGTTGGGGTCCCTAACCCCAGGGGAAAAACTGTTTTTT
cdr3_aa: CASSPRLGSLTPGEKLFF